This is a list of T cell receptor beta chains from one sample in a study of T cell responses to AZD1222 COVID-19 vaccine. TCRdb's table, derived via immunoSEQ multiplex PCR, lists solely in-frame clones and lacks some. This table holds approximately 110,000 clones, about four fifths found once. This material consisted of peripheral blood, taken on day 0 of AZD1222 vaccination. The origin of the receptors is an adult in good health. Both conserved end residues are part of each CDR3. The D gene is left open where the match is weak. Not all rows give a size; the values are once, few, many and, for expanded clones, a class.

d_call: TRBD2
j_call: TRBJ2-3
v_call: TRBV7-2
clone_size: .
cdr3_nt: TGTGCCAGCAGCTTACTAGCGGGGGTCACAGATACGCAGTATTTT
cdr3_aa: CASSLLAGVTDTQYF

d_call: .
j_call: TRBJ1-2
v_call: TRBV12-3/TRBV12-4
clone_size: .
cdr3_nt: TGTGCCAGCAGTTTCTACAGAAATGGCTACACCTTC
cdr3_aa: CASSFYRNGYTF

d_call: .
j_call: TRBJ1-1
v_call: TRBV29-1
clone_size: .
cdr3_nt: TGCAGCGTTGAGGATCAGGGAGGGACTGAAGCTTTCTTT
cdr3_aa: CSVEDQGGTEAFF

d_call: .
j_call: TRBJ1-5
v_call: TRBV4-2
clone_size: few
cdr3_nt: TGTGCCAGCAGCCAAGGGGTAGATCAGCCCCAGCATTTT
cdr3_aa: CASSQGVDQPQHF

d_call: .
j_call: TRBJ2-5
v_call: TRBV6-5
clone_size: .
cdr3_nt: TGTGCCAGCAGTTTACGGGGGGCGGGGGACGAGACCCAGTACTTC
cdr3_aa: CASSLRGAGDETQYF

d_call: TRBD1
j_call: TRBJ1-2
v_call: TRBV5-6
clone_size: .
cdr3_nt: TGTGCCAGCAGCTTGGGGCGTGGCGACAGGGTAAGAGGCTACACCTTC
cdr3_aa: CASSLGRGDRVRGYTF

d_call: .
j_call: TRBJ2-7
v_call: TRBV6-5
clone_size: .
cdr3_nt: TGTGCCAGCAGTTACCGGCGTAGCTCCTACGAGCAGTACTTC
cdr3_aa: CASSYRRSSYEQYF

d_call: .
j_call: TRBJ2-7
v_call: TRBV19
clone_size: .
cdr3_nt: TGTGCCAGTAGTAGGACCGGGACAAACTACGAGCAGTACTTC
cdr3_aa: CASSRTGTNYEQYF

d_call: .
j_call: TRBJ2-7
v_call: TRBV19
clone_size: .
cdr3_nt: TGTGCCAGTAGTATAGGTCGCGGAAGGACCCACGAGCAGTACTTC
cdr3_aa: CASSIGRGRTHEQYF

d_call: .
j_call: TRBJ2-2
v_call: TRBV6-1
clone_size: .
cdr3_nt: TGTGCCAGCAGCGAACCGGGCGTTGGAGGTGGCGGGGAGCTGTTTTTT
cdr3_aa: CASSEPGVGGGGELFF

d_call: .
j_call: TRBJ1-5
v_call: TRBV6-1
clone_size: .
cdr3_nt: TGTGCCAGCAGTGAATCAGGGCGCGGGGCGAGTCCCCAGCATTTT
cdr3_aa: CASSESGRGASPQHF

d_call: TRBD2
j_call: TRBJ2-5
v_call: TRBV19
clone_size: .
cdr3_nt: TGTGCCAGTAGTGCCGCCGGGACTAGCGGTCAAGAGACCCAGTACTTC
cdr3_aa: CASSAAGTSGQETQYF

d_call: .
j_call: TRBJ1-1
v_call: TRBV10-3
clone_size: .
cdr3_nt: TGTGCCATCAGTCCCCGGACGGGAGGGACTGAAGCTTTCTTT
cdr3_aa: CAISPRTGGTEAFF

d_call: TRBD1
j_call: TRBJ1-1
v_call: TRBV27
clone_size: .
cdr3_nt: TGTGCCAGCAGTCCGAGACAGGGCTCCATGAACACTGAAGCTTTCTTT
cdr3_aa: CASSPRQGSMNTEAFF

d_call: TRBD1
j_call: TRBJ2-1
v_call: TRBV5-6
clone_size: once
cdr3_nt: TGTGCCAGCAGCTTGAGGGACAGGACCTACAATGAGCAGTTCTTC
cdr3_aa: CASSLRDRTYNEQFF

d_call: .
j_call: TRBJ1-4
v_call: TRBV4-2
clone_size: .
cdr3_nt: TGTGCCAGCAGCCAAGAAAGGAGTACAAATGAAAAACTGTTTTTT
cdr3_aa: CASSQERSTNEKLFF